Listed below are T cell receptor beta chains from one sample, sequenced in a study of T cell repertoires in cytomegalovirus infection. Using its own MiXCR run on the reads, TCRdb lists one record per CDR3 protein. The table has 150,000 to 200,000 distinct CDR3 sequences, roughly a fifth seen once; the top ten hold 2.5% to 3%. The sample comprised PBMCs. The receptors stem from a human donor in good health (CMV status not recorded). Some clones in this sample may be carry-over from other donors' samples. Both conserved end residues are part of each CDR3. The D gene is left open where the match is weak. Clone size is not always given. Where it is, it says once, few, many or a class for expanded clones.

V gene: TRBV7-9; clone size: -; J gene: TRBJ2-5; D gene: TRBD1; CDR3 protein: CASSLEGAQETQYF; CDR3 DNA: TGTGCCAGCAGCTTAGAGGGGGCTCAGGAGACCCAGTACTTC
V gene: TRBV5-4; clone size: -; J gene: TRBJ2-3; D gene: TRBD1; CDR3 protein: CASSLVGQGVTDTQYF; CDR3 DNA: TGTGCCAGCAGCTTGGTGGGACAGGGGGTTACAGATACGCAGTATTTT
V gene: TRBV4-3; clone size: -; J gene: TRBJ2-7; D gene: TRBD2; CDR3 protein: CASSRGYGPAGEYEQYF; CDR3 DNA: TGCGCCAGCAGCCGAGGATATGGACCAGCGGGAGAATACGAGCAGTACTTC
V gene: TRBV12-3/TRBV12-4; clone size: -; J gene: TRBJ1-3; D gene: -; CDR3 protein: CASRGPSVRGNTIYF; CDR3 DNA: TGTGCCAGCAGGGGGCCATCTGTACGTGGAAACACCATATATTTT
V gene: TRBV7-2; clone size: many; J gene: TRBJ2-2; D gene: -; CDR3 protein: CASSKRGGLTTGELFF; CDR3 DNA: TGTGCCAGCAGTAAGAGAGGGGGACTAACCACCGGGGAGCTGTTTTTT
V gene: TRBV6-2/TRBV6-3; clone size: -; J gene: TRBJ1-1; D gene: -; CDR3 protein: CPSLRSQPNTEAFF; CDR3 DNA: TGTCCCAGCCTCCGAAGCCAGCCTAACACTGAAGCTTTCTTT
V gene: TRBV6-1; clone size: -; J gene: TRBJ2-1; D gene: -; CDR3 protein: CASSEWLRSSYNEQFF; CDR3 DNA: TGTGCCAGCAGTGAATGGTTGAGGAGCTCCTACAATGAGCAGTTCTTC
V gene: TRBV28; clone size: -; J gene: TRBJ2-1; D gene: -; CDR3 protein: CASLQGGRYNEQFF; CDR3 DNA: TGTGCCAGCCTCCAGGGGGGACGGTACAATGAGCAGTTCTTC
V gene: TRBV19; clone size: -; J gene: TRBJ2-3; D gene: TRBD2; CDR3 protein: CASSNLAGPEDTQYF; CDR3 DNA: TGTGCCAGTAGTAACCTAGCGGGACCGGAAGATACGCAGTATTTT
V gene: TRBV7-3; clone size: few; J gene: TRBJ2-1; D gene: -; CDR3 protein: CASSFGQNNEQFF; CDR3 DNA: TGTGCCAGCAGCTTTGGACAGAACAATGAGCAGTTCTTC
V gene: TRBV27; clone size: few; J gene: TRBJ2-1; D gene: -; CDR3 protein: CASSLFGQPLELYNEQFF; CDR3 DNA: TGTGCCAGCAGTTTATTTGGACAGCCACTGGAATTATACAATGAGCAGTTCTTC
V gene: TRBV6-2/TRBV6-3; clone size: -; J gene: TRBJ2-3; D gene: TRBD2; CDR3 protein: CASRPATSGRGRTDTQYF; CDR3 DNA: TGTGCCAGCAGACCCGCGACTAGCGGGAGGGGGCGCACAGATACGCAGTATTTT
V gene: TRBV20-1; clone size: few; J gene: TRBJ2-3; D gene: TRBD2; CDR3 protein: CSARDPSGRTDTQYF; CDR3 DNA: TGCAGTGCTAGAGATCCTAGCGGGCGCACAGATACGCAGTATTTT
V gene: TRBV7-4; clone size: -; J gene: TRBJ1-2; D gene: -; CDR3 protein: CASSQRIVGLGYTF; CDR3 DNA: TGTGCCAGCAGCCAGCGGATCGTGGGTCTTGGCTACACCTTC
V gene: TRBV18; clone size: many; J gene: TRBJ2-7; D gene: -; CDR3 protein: CASSPGDSYEQYF; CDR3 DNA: TGTGCCAGCTCCCCCGGGGACTCGTACGAGCAGTACTTC
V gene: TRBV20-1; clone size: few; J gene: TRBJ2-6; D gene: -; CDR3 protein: CSARDLALPSGANVLTF; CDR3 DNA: TGCAGTGCTAGAGATTTGGCTTTGCCGTCTGGGGCCAACGTCCTGACTTTC
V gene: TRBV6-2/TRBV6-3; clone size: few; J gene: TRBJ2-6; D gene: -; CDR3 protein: CASSKAPSGANVLTF; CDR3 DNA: TGTGCCAGTTCCAAGGCACCTTCTGGGGCCAACGTCCTGACTTTC
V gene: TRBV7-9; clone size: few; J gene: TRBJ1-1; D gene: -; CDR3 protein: CASRRKPGRRNTEAFF; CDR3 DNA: TGTGCCAGCAGAAGGAAGCCGGGACGACGAAACACTGAAGCTTTCTTT
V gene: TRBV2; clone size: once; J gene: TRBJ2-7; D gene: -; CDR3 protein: CASTRLGNYEQYF; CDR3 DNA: TGTGCCAGCACTCGACTGGGGAACTACGAGCAGTACTTC
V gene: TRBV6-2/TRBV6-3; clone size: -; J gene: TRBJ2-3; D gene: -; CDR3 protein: CASTPGGANPDTQYF; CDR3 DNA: TGTGCCAGCACCCCTGGAGGGGCCAACCCAGATACGCAGTATTTT
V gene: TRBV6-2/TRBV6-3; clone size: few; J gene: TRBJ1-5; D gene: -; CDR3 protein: CASSGGIYSNQPQHF; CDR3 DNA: TGTGCCAGCAGTGGGGGCATTTATAGCAATCAGCCCCAGCATTTT
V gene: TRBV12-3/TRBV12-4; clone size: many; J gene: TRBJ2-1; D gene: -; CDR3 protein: CASSYRYEQFF; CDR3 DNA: TGTGCCAGCAGTTATAGATATGAGCAGTTCTTC
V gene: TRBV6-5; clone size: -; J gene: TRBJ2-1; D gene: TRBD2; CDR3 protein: CASSLPGLASNEQFF; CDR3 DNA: TGTGCCAGCAGTCTCCCGGGACTAGCGTCGAATGAGCAGTTCTTC
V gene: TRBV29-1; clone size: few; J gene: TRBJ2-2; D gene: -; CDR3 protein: CSVAGNTGELFF; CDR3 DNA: TGCAGCGTTGCGGGAAACACCGGGGAGCTGTTTTTT
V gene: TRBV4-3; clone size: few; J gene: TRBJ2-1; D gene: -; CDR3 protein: CASSQDPSSHEQFF; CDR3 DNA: TGCGCCAGCAGCCAAGATCCCTCGAGCCATGAGCAGTTCTTC
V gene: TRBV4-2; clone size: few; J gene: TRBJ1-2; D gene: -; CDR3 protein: CASSQDHWDRLGYGYTF; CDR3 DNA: TGTGCCAGCAGCCAAGATCATTGGGACCGATTAGGGTATGGCTACACCTTC
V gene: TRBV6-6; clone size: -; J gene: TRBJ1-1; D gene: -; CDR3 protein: CASSPLPNTEAFF; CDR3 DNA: TGTGCCAGCAGTCCTCTCCCAAACACTGAAGCTTTCTTT
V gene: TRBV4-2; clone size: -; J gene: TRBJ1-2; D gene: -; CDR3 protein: CASSIPGEIDGYTF; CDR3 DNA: TGTGCCAGCAGCATCCCGGGGGAGATTGATGGCTACACCTTC
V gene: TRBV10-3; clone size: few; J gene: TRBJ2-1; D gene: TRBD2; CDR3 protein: CAISGGGSYNEQFF; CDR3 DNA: TGTGCCATCAGCGGGGGGGGGTCCTACAATGAGCAGTTCTTC
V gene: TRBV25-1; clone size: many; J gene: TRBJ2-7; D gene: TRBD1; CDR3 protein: CASGQGYEQYF; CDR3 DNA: TGTGCCAGCGGACAGGGGTACGAGCAGTACTTC
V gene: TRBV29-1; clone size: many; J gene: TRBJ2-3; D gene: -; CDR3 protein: CSVGTGTSLADTQYF; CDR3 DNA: TGCAGCGTCGGAACCGGGACATCTCTTGCAGATACGCAGTATTTT
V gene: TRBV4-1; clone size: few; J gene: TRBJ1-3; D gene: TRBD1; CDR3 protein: CASSQGQGTGNTIYF; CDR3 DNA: TGCGCCAGCAGCCAGGGACAGGGCACTGGAAACACCATATATTTT
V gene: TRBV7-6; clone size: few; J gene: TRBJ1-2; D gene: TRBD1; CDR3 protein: CASSLPGGWYGYTF; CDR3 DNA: TGTGCCAGCAGCTTACCAGGGGGCTGGTATGGCTACACCTTC
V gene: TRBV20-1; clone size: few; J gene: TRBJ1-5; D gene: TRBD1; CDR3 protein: CSARLRGGAGQPQHF; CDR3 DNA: TGCAGTGCTAGACTTCGAGGGGGCGCGGGTCAGCCCCAGCATTTT
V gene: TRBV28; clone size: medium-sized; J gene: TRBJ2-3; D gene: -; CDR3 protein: CGIQNSGTTDTQYF; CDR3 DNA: TGTGGGATCCAGAATAGCGGAACCACAGATACGCAGTATTTT
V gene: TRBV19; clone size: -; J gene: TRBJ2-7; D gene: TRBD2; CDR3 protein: CASSPGLARSSSYEQYF; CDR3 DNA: TGTGCCAGTAGTCCGGGACTAGCGAGATCTAGCTCCTACGAGCAGTACTTC
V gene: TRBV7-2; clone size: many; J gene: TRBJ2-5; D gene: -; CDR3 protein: CASRMGGPSGETQYF; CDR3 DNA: TGTGCCAGCAGAATGGGGGGGCCAAGCGGAGAGACCCAGTACTTC
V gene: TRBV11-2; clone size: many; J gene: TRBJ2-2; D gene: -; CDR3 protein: CASRLVVGELFF; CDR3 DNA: TGTGCCAGCAGGCTAGTGGTCGGGGAGCTGTTTTTT
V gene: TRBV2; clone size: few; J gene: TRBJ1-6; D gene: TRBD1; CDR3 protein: CASSRDRGYNSPLHF; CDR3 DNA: TGTGCCAGCAGTCGGGACAGGGGCTATAATTCACCCCTCCACTTT
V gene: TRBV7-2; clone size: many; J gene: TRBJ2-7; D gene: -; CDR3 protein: CASSLVDSYEQYF; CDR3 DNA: TGTGCCAGCAGCTTGGTCGACTCCTACGAGCAGTACTTC
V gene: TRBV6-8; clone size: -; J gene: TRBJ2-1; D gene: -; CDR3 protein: CASSYGPANEQFF; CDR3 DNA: TGTGCCAGCAGTTACGGGCCGGCGAATGAGCAGTTCTTC
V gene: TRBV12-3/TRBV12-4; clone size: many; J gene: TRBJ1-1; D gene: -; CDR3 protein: CASSLRQGWDTEAFF; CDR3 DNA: TGTGCCAGCAGTCTCCGACAAGGGTGGGACACTGAAGCTTTCTTT
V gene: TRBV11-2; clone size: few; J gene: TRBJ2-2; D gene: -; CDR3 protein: CASSLYGELFF; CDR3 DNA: TGTGCCAGCAGCTTATACGGGGAGCTGTTTTTT
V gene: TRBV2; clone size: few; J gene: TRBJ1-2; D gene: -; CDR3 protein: CASSELGFGGYTF; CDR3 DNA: TGTGCCAGCAGTGAACTTGGGTTCGGGGGCTACACCTTC
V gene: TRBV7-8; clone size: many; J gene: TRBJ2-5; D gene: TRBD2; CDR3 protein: CASSRERGAWETQYF; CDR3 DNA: TGTGCCAGCAGTAGAGAGCGGGGGGCTTGGGAGACCCAGTACTTC
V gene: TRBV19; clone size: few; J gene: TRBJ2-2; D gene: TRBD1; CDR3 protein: CASTFQGQGTGELFF; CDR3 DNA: TGTGCCAGTACATTCCAAGGACAGGGGACCGGGGAGCTGTTTTTT
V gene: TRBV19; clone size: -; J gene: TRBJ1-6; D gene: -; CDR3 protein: CASSMTTPGPASPLHF; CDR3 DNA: TGTGCCAGTAGTATGACCACTCCGGGACCTGCTTCACCCCTCCACTTT
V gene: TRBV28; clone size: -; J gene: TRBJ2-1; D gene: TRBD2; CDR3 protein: CASLAGWGNEQFF; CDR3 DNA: TGTGCCAGCTTAGCGGGATGGGGCAATGAGCAGTTCTTC